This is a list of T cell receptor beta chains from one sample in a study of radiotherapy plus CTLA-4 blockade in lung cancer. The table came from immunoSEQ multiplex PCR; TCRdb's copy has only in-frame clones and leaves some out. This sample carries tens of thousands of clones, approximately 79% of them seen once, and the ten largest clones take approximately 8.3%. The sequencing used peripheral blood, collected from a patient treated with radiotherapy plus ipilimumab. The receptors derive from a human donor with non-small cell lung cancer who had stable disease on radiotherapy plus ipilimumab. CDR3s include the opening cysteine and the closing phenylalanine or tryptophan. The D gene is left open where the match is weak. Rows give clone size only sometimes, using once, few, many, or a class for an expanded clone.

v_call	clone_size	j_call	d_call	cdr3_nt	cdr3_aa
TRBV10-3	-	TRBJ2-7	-	TGTGCCATCAGTGAGTCAAGGGGGGTCTCCTACGAGCAGTACTTC	CAISESRGVSYEQYF
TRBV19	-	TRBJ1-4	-	TGTGCCAGTAGGAAGCAGCAGAATGAAAAACTGTTTTTT	CASRKQQNEKLFF
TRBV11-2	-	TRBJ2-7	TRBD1	TGTGCCAGCAGCTTTGGCAGGGGGCTATCTCACGAGCAGTACTTC	CASSFGRGLSHEQYF
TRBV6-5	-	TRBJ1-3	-	TGTGCCAGCAGCCCAGGGGTCTTTGGAAACACCATATATTTT	CASSPGVFGNTIYF
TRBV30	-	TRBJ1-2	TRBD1	TGTGCCTGGAGTCCCGGACAGGGGGGTGGCTACACCTTC	CAWSPGQGGGYTF
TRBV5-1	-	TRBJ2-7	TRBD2	TGCGCCAGCAGCCCGACCGGGACTAGTAGTTACGAGCAGTACTTC	CASSPTGTSSYEQYF
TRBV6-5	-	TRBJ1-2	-	TGTGCCAGCAGTTTCCTCCTACCCGACAGGAACTATGGCTACACCTTC	CASSFLLPDRNYGYTF
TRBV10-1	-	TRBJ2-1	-	TGCGCCAGCAGTGAGGGGGACAGGAGAGGTCGCGGGAGGTCCTACAATGAGCAGTTCTTC	CASSEGDRRGRGRSYNEQFF
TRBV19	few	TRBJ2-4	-	TGTGCCAGTAGTACCGGACAGAAAAACATTCAGTACTTC	CASSTGQKNIQYF
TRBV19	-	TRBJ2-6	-	TGTGCCAGCTTAAGGGGCTCTGGGGCCAACGTCCTGACTTTC	CASLRGSGANVLTF
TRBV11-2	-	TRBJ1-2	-	TGTGCCAGCAGCCTCGGAGGGGTCGACGGCTACACCTTC	CASSLGGVDGYTF
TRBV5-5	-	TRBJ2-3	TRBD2	TGTGCCAGCACCACGGGAGCTAGCGGGGGGGGCACAGATACGCAGTATTTT	CASTTGASGGGTDTQYF
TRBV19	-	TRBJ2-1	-	TGTGCCAGCCGACCCCCGGAGACCTACAATGAGCAGTTCTTC	CASRPPETYNEQFF
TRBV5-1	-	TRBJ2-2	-	TGCGCCAGCAGCTTAGGTGCGCGTACTAGTACCGGGGAGCTGTTTTTT	CASSLGARTSTGELFF
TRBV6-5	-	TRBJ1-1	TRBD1	TGTGCCAGCAGTTACCGCCAGGGGGCTGAAGCTTTCTTT	CASSYRQGAEAFF
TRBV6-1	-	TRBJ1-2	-	TGTGCCAGCAGTGAATATGTCAGAGAGAAGGGCTACACCTTC	CASSEYVREKGYTF
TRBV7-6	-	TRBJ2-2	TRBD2	TGTGCCAGCAGCTCCAACCGGGGTAGCGGGGGGGCCACCCGGGAGCTGTTTTTT	CASSSNRGSGGATRELFF
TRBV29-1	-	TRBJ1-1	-	TGCAGCGCCGGGGTGGGGATTTTGGCTGAAGCTTTCTTT	CSAGVGILAEAFF
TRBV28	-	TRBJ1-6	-	TGTGCCAGCAGATATATAGACAGCCTCTATAATTCACCCCTCCACTTT	CASRYIDSLYNSPLHF
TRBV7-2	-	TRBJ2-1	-	TGTGCCAGCAGCTTAGGGATCTACAATGAGCAGTTCTTC	CASSLGIYNEQFF
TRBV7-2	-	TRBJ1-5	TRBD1	TGTGCCAGCAGCTTGAGCAGGGGGTTGCAACCCCAGCATTTT	CASSLSRGLQPQHF
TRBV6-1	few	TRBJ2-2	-	TGTGCCAGCAGTGAATGGGCAACAAACACCGGGGAGCTGTTTTTT	CASSEWATNTGELFF
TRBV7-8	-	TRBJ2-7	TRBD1	TGTGCCAGCAGCTATCCCCGCGGGACAGGGGGCTACGAGCAGTACTTC	CASSYPRGTGGYEQYF